Sequencing of this T cell receptor beta chain was carried out in a study of blood T cell repertoires in COVID-19. Background on the study: The United States, Italy and Spain were the sources of the acute and convalescent COVID-19 samples. T cells, B-cell-depleted T cells, or PBMCs provided the cDNA or gDNA that served as material.

In the source study's methods: Amplifying reference gene primers gave estimates of nucleated cell counts. The repertoire was sequenced with immunoSEQ multiplex PCR; TCRdb's copy has only in-frame clones and lacks some. That table is the source of V, J and clone size, and D and trimming were worked out from the DNA. This table holds over 130,000 clones, approximately 80% found once. The CDR3 is made up of 14 amino acids. Germline values: CDR1 MNHEY, CDR2 SVGAGI. The ends were cut back, 0 bases at V and 0 bases at J, with 5 bases in the middle. The clonotype comes from a man aged 50-60 years with acute or convalescent COVID-19. The chain recombines TRBV6-5 with TRBJ1-1; D not certain. Sequenced sample: peripheral blood. CDR3 in amino acids: CASSYSGMNTEAFF. The DNA for the CDR3 is TGTGCCAGCAGTTACTCGGGCATGAACACTGAAGCTTTCTTT.